This T cell receptor beta chain was found in a study of cytomegalovirus exposure and HLA in healthy donors. Study background: Samples from HLA-typed donors yielded 85 million to 95 million unique TCRs in an early data release.

Study-level points and caveats: The authors considered a cluster of highly shared sequence variants likely to be a sequencing artifact.

This clone was picked up a small number of times. Its matching antigen is unknown. A multiplex PCR was run with 60 Vbeta primers and 13 Jbeta primers. Produced via immunoSEQ multiplex PCR; TCRdb's table is partial and in-frame only. Of roughly 190,000 clones in the sample, roughly four fifths were seen once. V was pared by 6 bases and J by 4 bases, with 18 bases between. This CDR3 spans 15 amino acids. CDR1 is LNHDA and CDR2 is SQIVND in the germline V gene (reference sequence). Material for sequencing was PBMCs. The chain uses TRBV19 and TRBJ1-2, with D possibly being TRBD1 (5 bases). This clonotype was sampled from a woman in her twenties or thirties in good health and CMV-seropositive. DNA of the CDR3: TGTGCCAGTAGCCGTAGTAGGGAGGGGATCTATGGCTACACCTTC. Amino acid sequence: CASSRSREGIYGYTF. Full variable domain (outside the CDR3, taken from reference TRBV19 and TRBJ1-2): DGGITQSPKYLFRKEGQNVTLSCEQNLNHDAMYWYRQDPGQGLRLIYYSQIVNDFQKGDIAEGYSVSREKKESFPLTVTSAQKNPTAFYLCASSRSREGIYGYTFGSGTRLTVV.